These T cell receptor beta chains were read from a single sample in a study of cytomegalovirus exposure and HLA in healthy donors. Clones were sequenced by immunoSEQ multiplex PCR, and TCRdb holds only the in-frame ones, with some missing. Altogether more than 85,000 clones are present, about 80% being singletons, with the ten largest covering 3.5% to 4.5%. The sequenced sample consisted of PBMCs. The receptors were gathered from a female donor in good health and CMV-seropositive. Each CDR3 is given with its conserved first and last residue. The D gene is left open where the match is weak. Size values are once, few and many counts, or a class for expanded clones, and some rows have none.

CDR3 protein: CAISPREGPLFNEQFF
CDR3 DNA: TGTGCCATCAGCCCGAGGGAGGGTCCGCTATTCAATGAGCAGTTCTTC
V gene: TRBV10-3
CDR3 length: 16
clone size: few
D gene: TRBD2
J gene: TRBJ2-1

CDR3 protein: CSVRDRGIYNEQFF
CDR3 DNA: TGCAGCGTTCGGGACAGGGGGATTTACAATGAGCAGTTCTTC
V gene: TRBV29-1
CDR3 length: 14
clone size: .
D gene: TRBD1
J gene: TRBJ2-1

CDR3 protein: CASSPGLAGYEQYF
CDR3 DNA: TGTGCCAGCTCACCCGGACTAGCGGGCTACGAGCAGTACTTC
V gene: TRBV18
CDR3 length: 14
clone size: .
D gene: TRBD2
J gene: TRBJ2-7

CDR3 protein: CASSGRGGAWNEQFF
CDR3 DNA: TGTGCCAGCAGTGGCCGCGGGGGGGCCTGGAATGAGCAGTTCTTC
V gene: TRBV6-1
CDR3 length: 15
clone size: .
D gene: TRBD2
J gene: TRBJ2-1

CDR3 protein: CASSHLAVLGEDTQYF
CDR3 DNA: TGTGCCAGCAGCCACCTAGCGGTTCTGGGGGAAGATACGCAGTATTTT
V gene: TRBV4-2
CDR3 length: 16
clone size: .
D gene: TRBD2
J gene: TRBJ2-3

CDR3 protein: CASSYSNEQFF
CDR3 DNA: TGTGCCAGCAGTTATTCGAATGAGCAGTTCTTC
V gene: TRBV6-5
CDR3 length: 11
clone size: .
D gene: .
J gene: TRBJ2-1

CDR3 protein: CASSPGQGQYTDTQYF
CDR3 DNA: TGTGCCAGCTCACCTGGACAGGGTCAGTACACAGATACGCAGTATTTT
V gene: TRBV18
CDR3 length: 16
clone size: .
D gene: TRBD1
J gene: TRBJ2-3

CDR3 protein: CARSEDRESSGNTIYF
CDR3 DNA: TGTGCCAGGAGCGAAGATAGGGAGAGCTCTGGAAACACCATATATTTT
V gene: TRBV21-1
CDR3 length: 16
clone size: .
D gene: .
J gene: TRBJ1-3

CDR3 protein: CASSRQTDTQYF
CDR3 DNA: TGTGCCAGCAGCCGACAGACAGATACGCAGTATTTT
V gene: TRBV5-4
CDR3 length: 12
clone size: few
D gene: .
J gene: TRBJ2-3

CDR3 protein: CASSFQGTNTEAFF
CDR3 DNA: TGCGCCAGCAGCTTCCAGGGAACGAACACTGAAGCTTTCTTT
V gene: TRBV5-1
CDR3 length: 14
clone size: .
D gene: .
J gene: TRBJ1-1

CDR3 protein: CASSLGTSGFYEQYF
CDR3 DNA: TGCGCCAGCAGCCTGGGGACTAGCGGATTTTACGAGCAGTACTTC
V gene: TRBV4-1
CDR3 length: 15
clone size: .
D gene: TRBD2
J gene: TRBJ2-7

CDR3 protein: CASSLRLAGPTGELFF
CDR3 DNA: TGTGCCAGCAGCTTACGGCTAGCGGGCCCCACCGGGGAGCTGTTTTTT
V gene: TRBV5-6
CDR3 length: 16
clone size: few
D gene: TRBD2
J gene: TRBJ2-2

CDR3 protein: CASSPGQSTNEKLFF
CDR3 DNA: TGCGCCAGCAGCCCAGGACAGTCAACTAATGAAAAACTGTTTTTT
V gene: TRBV5-1
CDR3 length: 15
clone size: .
D gene: .
J gene: TRBJ1-4

CDR3 protein: CASSRSGARDTQYF
CDR3 DNA: TGTGCCAGCAGCCGTAGCGGGGCAAGAGATACGCAGTATTTT
V gene: TRBV7-8
CDR3 length: 14
clone size: .
D gene: TRBD2
J gene: TRBJ2-3

CDR3 protein: CASSLELAGSDTQYF
CDR3 DNA: TGCGCCAGCAGCTTGGAATTAGCGGGGTCAGATACGCAGTATTTT
V gene: TRBV5-1
CDR3 length: 15
clone size: once
D gene: TRBD2
J gene: TRBJ2-3

CDR3 protein: CASTQRERELYEQYF
CDR3 DNA: TGCGCCAGCACTCAAAGGGAGCGGGAACTCTACGAGCAGTACTTC
V gene: TRBV4-1
CDR3 length: 15
clone size: .
D gene: TRBD2
J gene: TRBJ2-7

CDR3 protein: CAISERGTELGTEAFF
CDR3 DNA: TGTGCCATCAGTGAGAGGGGAACAGAGTTGGGCACTGAAGCTTTCTTT
V gene: TRBV10-3
CDR3 length: 16
clone size: .
D gene: .
J gene: TRBJ1-1

CDR3 protein: CASIPGPGGTEAFF
CDR3 DNA: TGTGCCAGCATCCCGGGGCCAGGGGGAACTGAAGCTTTCTTT
V gene: TRBV7-9
CDR3 length: 14
clone size: .
D gene: TRBD1
J gene: TRBJ1-1

CDR3 protein: CASTGTTNEKLFF
CDR3 DNA: TGTGCCAGCACCGGTACAACTAATGAAAAACTGTTTTTT
V gene: TRBV2
CDR3 length: 13
clone size: .
D gene: .
J gene: TRBJ1-4

CDR3 protein: CASQVSGTGGAGTSYNSPLHF
CDR3 DNA: TGCGCCAGCCAAGTGTCCGGGACAGGGGGCGCAGGCACCTCCTATAATTCACCCCTCCACTTT
V gene: TRBV10-2
CDR3 length: 21
clone size: .
D gene: TRBD1
J gene: TRBJ1-6

CDR3 protein: CASSAMGTGGEAFF
CDR3 DNA: TGTGCCAGCAGCGCTATGGGGACAGGGGGGGAAGCTTTCTTT
V gene: TRBV9
CDR3 length: 14
clone size: .
D gene: TRBD1
J gene: TRBJ1-1

CDR3 protein: CASSTNQDSGNTIYF
CDR3 DNA: TGTGCCAGCAGCACAAACCAAGACTCTGGAAACACCATATATTTT
V gene: TRBV7-7
CDR3 length: 15
clone size: .
D gene: .
J gene: TRBJ1-3

CDR3 protein: CASSKASRPLQTSGSTYEQYF
CDR3 DNA: TGTGCCAGCAGCAAAGCTTCCAGGCCCCTTCAAACTAGCGGATCTACCTACGAGCAGTACTTC
V gene: TRBV21-1
CDR3 length: 21
clone size: once
D gene: .
J gene: TRBJ2-7

CDR3 protein: CASSLGGTGGGAYGYTF
CDR3 DNA: TGTGCCAGCAGTCTTGGTGGTACGGGGGGGGGTGCCTATGGCTACACCTTC
V gene: TRBV28
CDR3 length: 17
clone size: .
D gene: .
J gene: TRBJ1-2